This is a list of T cell receptor beta chains from one sample in a study of T-cell memory formation after mild COVID-19. TCRdb ran MiXCR on the 5' RACE reads and lists one entry per CDR3 protein. The sample includes 85,000 to 120,000 distinct CDR3 sequences, roughly 12% of them seen just once. The sample consisted of PBMCs or a T cell subset sorted from them (not recorded which). The receptors derive from an adult woman who had mild COVID-19 (a few samples of this study predate the infection). Cell type and time point are not known. CDR3s include the opening cysteine and the closing phenylalanine or tryptophan. D genes are given only for firm matches. Expanded clones get a size class; other rows say once, few or many, or leave the size out.

clone_size,j_call,d_call,v_call,cdr3_aa,cdr3_nt
few,TRBJ2-3,TRBD1,TRBV29-1,CSVYRGDTQYF,TGCAGCGTTTACAGGGGAGATACGCAGTATTTT
few,TRBJ1-1,.,TRBV7-9,CASSARKDTEAFF,TGTGCCAGCAGCGCGAGGAAGGACACTGAAGCTTTCTTT
few,TRBJ2-1,TRBD1,TRBV6-5,CASSHGQGSNEQFF,TGTGCCAGCAGCCACGGACAGGGTAGCAATGAGCAGTTCTTC
.,TRBJ1-5,.,TRBV6-6,CASHSWQAGGPQHF,TGTGCCAGTCACAGTTGGCAGGCTGGGGGGCCCCAGCATTTT
.,TRBJ2-7,.,TRBV19,CASSFGLNYEQYF,TGTGCCAGTAGTTTCGGACTGAACTACGAGCAGTACTTC
many,TRBJ2-2,.,TRBV28,CASSLGAGELFF,TGTGCCAGCAGTTTGGGCGCCGGGGAGCTGTTTTTT
many,TRBJ2-3,TRBD1,TRBV5-5,CASNLGQPSTDTQYF,TGTGCCAGCAATCTGGGACAGCCTAGCACAGATACGCAGTATTTT
many,TRBJ2-1,.,TRBV5-1,CASSLGPDNEQFF,TGCGCCAGCAGCTTGGGTCCGGACAATGAGCAGTTCTTC
many,TRBJ2-1,TRBD1,TRBV4-1,CASTQTGQGVGEQFF,TGCGCCAGCACGCAAACGGGACAGGGGGTGGGGGAGCAGTTCTTC
.,TRBJ1-3,.,TRBV5-1,CASSLGLDSSGNTIYF,TGCGCCAGCAGCTTGGGATTAGACAGCTCTGGAAACACCATATATTTT
few,TRBJ2-2,.,TRBV12-3/TRBV12-4,CASSFSRKFTGELFF,TGTGCCAGCAGTTTCTCGCGGAAATTCACCGGGGAGCTGTTTTTT
few,TRBJ1-4,.,TRBV6-5,CASSVQGEKLFF,TGTGCCAGCAGTGTACAGGGAGAAAAACTGTTTTTT
.,TRBJ1-2,.,TRBV6-5,CASSYSETGSPYGYTF,TGTGCCAGCAGTTACTCGGAAACAGGCTCCCCCTATGGCTACACCTTC
.,TRBJ2-4,TRBD1,TRBV29-1,CSVWTGLKNIQYF,TGCAGCGTTTGGACAGGTTTGAAAAACATTCAGTACTTC
few,TRBJ1-1,TRBD1,TRBV5-1,CASSSGTGEVTEAFF,TGCGCCAGCAGCAGCGGGACAGGGGAGGTCACTGAAGCTTTCTTT
few,TRBJ1-1,.,TRBV30,CAWTTQGATTEAFF,TGTGCCTGGACCACTCAGGGTGCGACCACTGAAGCTTTCTTT
few,TRBJ2-3,TRBD2,TRBV7-9,CASSVTPGASGDTDTQYF,TGTGCCAGCAGCGTTACCCCCGGGGCTAGCGGGGATACAGATACGCAGTATTTT
.,TRBJ1-5,.,TRBV20-1,CSAREGGFSNQPQHF,TGCAGTGCTAGAGAGGGGGGTTTTAGCAATCAGCCCCAGCATTTT
.,TRBJ2-5,.,TRBV9,CASSANTGMETQYF,TGTGCCAGCAGCGCCAACACAGGGATGGAGACCCAGTACTTC
.,TRBJ2-3,TRBD2,TRBV7-2,CASSSLAGGSTDTQYF,TGTGCCAGCAGCTCCCTAGCGGGAGGGTCCACAGATACGCAGTATTTT
.,TRBJ2-3,TRBD2,TRBV7-9,CASSPPWAAGADGTQYF,TGTGCCAGCAGTCCTCCTTGGGCAGCGGGAGCTGATGGTACGCAGTATTTT
.,TRBJ2-3,TRBD1,TRBV6-6,CASSYRDRGERGRDTQYF,TGTGCCAGCAGTTACCGGGACAGGGGAGAGAGGGGGAGAGATACGCAGTATTTT
few,TRBJ2-3,.,TRBV24-1,CATSSGGGTQYF,TGTGCCACCAGCTCGGGGGGCGGTACGCAGTATTTT
.,TRBJ2-1,.,TRBV6-7,CASTHLGGNEQFF,TGTGCCAGCACCCACCTGGGGGGCAATGAGCAGTTCTTC
many,TRBJ2-7,.,TRBV5-4,CASSFRGNSYEQYF,TGTGCCAGCAGCTTTCGGGGAAACTCCTACGAGCAGTACTTC
few,TRBJ1-1,TRBD1,TRBV7-9,CASSSNFGQGNTEAFF,TGTGCCAGCAGCTCGAACTTCGGACAGGGTAACACTGAAGCTTTCTTT
few,TRBJ2-1,.,TRBV4-1,CASSQDESNEQFF,TGCGCCAGCAGCCAAGATGAGTCCAATGAGCAGTTCTTC
many,TRBJ2-2,.,TRBV7-2,CASSLFLGNTGELFF,TGTGCCAGCAGCTTATTCCTGGGGAACACCGGGGAGCTGTTTTTT
.,TRBJ2-1,TRBD1,TRBV7-9,CASSFLTGLAKEQFF,TGTGCCAGCAGCTTCCTGACAGGGCTAGCAAAGGAGCAGTTCTTC
.,TRBJ2-5,.,TRBV27,CASRSVVGLGETQYF,TGTGCCAGCAGATCCGTTGTAGGGTTAGGGGAGACCCAGTACTTC
many,TRBJ2-1,TRBD2,TRBV7-9,CASGHPGTSGRSSGEQFF,TGTGCCAGCGGACATCCCGGGACTAGCGGGAGGTCGAGTGGTGAGCAGTTCTTC
once,TRBJ1-1,.,TRBV7-8,CASSLEQGGAEAFF,TGTGCCAGCAGCTTAGAACAGGGTGGGGCTGAAGCTTTCTTT
.,TRBJ2-5,.,TRBV5-6,CASSFGQSYQETQYF,TGTGCCAGCAGCTTTGGGCAGTCGTACCAAGAGACCCAGTACTTC
few,TRBJ2-7,TRBD2,TRBV20-1,CSARGLAGVYEQYF,TGCAGTGCTAGGGGACTAGCGGGAGTCTACGAGCAGTACTTC
.,TRBJ2-1,TRBD1,TRBV12-3/TRBV12-4,CASSLTGQRGNEQFF,TGTGCCAGCAGTCTCACGGGACAGAGAGGCAATGAGCAGTTCTTC